This T cell receptor (beta chain) was found in a study of blood T cell repertoires in COVID-19. Study background: The United States, Italy and Spain were the sources of the acute and convalescent COVID-19 samples.

Source study methods: Reference gene primers were amplified, and this amplification served to estimate nucleated cell counts. TCRdb keeps only in-frame clones here, not all; method: immunoSEQ multiplex PCR. D and trimming come from the DNA, and the V and J calls and clone size come from that table. Seen here are approximately 77,000 clones, around nine tenths observed once, and the top ten hold approximately 4.2%. Specimen: peripheral blood. This receptor was identified in a man between 50 and 59 years old with active COVID-19.

CDR3 sequence reads: CASSPRLAGDYYEQYF. DNA for the CDR3: TGTGCCAGCAGCCCCCGGTTAGCGGGCGACTACTACGAGCAGTACTTC. The chain couples TRBV9 to TRBJ2-7; 7 bases match TRBD2. Looked up from germline, CDR1 is SGDLS and CDR2 is YYNGEE. V gave up 4 bases and J gave up 3 bases; unmatched junction bases: 13. This CDR3 is built from 16 residues. Full variable domain (missing parts from reference TRBV9 and TRBJ2-7): DSGVTQTPKHLITATGQRVTLRCSPRSGDLSVYWYQQSLDQGLQFLIQYYNGEERAKGNILERFSAQQFPDLHSELNLSSLELGDSALYFCASSPRLAGDYYEQYFGPGTRLTVT.